Following are 7 T cell receptor beta chains from one sample sequenced in a study of blood T cell repertoires in COVID-19. Data came from immunoSEQ multiplex PCR; TCRdb stores just in-frame clones and leaves some out. The sample lists approximately 110,000 clones, 82% seen once, with roughly 7.9% in the top ten. Sequenced input: peripheral blood. All receptors come from a man between 70 and 80 years old with acute or convalescent COVID-19.

The J gene is TRBJ1-4, the V gene TRBV29-1; D gene ambiguous. Looked up from germline, CDR1 is SQVTM and CDR2 is ANQGSEA. The length of the CDR3 is 16 residues. V dropped 1 base and J dropped 7 bases, with 19 bases sitting between them. CDR3 protein: CSVEVRETNWGEKLFF. In DNA form, the CDR3 reads TGCAGCGTTGAAGTGAGGGAAACCAACTGGGGTGAAAAACTGTTTTTT.

In this sample, this clone turned up once. At one end, the junction sequence differs from germline, possibly due to a read error. The chain carries TRBV24-1 and TRBJ2-3; no reliable D call. The V gene's germline CDR1 is KGHDR and CDR2 SFDVKD. This CDR3 comprises 12 residues. CDR3 DNA: TGTGCCACCAGTGATTTTCCCGGGTCGCAGTCTTTT. Amino acids: CATSDFPGSQSF.

The rearrangement joins TRBV2 to TRBJ1-1; 9 nucleotides align to TRBD1. CDR3 length: 14 residues. CDR1 and CDR2 from the germline V gene are SNHLY and FYNNEI. Unmatched junction bases numbered 7, after V lost 6 bases and J lost 5 bases. CDR3 sequence (DNA): TGTGCCAGCAGCCTGACAGGGGGAATGACTGAAGCTTTCTTT. Its translation is CASSLTGGMTEAFF.

The J gene is TRBJ1-5, the V gene TRBV2; D possibly corresponds to TRBD1 (6 bases). The CDR3 is made up of 17 amino acids. Per germline, CDR1 SNHLY and CDR2 FYNNEI. V was clipped by 7 bases and J by 2 bases, with 21 bases between them. CDR3 sequence (DNA): TGTGCCAGCAAAAGGGAAGGGGGTGAGGGACGCAATCAGCCCCAGCATTTT. This encodes CASKREGGEGRNQPQHF.

This CDR3 is CATSDPLGQGAGELFF. In DNA, the CDR3 is TGTGCCACCAGTGACCCATTAGGACAGGGGGCCGGGGAGCTGTTTTTT. The genes are TRBV24-1 and TRBJ2-2, with 10 bases that match TRBD1. The CDR3 is 16 residues long. CDR1 and CDR2 (germline): KGHDR, SFDVKD. Unmatched junction bases numbered 7, after V lost 4 bases and J lost 6 bases.

This rearrangement joins TRBV21-1 to TRBJ2-2; the table assigns TRBD2, which was not confirmed against the DNA. TRBV21-1 is a documented pseudogene. This CDR3 contains 10 residues. The CDR3 sequence: CAGPIGGLFF. The CDR3 nucleotides are TGTGCCGGACCGATAGGAGGGCTGTTTTTT.

This clone has only one observation. The rearrangement uses TRBV5-1 and TRBJ2-2, with D perhaps matching TRBD2 (6 bases). Deletions cut 0 bases from V and 4 bases from J, with 10 bases between. Germline V gene data show CDR1 as SGHRS and CDR2 as YFSETQ. The CDR3 length is 15 residues. Written as DNA, the CDR3 is TGCGCCAGCAGCTTGGGACTAGTATCCACCGGGGAGCTGTTTTTT. Protein product: CASSLGLVSTGELFF.